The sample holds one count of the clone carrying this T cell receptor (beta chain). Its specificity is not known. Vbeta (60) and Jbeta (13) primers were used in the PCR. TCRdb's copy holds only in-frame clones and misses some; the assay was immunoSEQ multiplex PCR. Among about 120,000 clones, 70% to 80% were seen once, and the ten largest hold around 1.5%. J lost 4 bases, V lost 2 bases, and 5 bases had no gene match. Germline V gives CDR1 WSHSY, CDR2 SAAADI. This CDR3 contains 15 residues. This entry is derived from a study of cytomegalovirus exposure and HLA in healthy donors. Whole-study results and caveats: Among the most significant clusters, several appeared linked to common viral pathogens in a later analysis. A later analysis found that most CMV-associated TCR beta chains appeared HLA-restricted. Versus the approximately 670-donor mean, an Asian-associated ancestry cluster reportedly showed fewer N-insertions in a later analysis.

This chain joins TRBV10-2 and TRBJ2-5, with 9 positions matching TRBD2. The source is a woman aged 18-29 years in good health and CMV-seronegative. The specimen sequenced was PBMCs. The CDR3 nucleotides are TGCGCCAGCAGTGAGGGCGGGGGGGCTGGAGAGACCCAGTACTTC. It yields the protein CASSEGGGAGETQYF.